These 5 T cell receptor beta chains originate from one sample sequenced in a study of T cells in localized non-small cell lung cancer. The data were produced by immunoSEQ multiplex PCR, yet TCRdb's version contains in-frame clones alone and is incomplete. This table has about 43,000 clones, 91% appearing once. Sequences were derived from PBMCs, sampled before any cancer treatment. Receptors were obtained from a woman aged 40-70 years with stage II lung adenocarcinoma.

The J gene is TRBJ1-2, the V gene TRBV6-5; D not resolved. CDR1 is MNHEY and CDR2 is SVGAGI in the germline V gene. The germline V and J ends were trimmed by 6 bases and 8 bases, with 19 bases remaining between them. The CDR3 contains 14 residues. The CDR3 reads CASSPDGSFRGYTF. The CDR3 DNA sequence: TGTGCCAGCAGCCCGGACGGGTCATTTCGAGGCTACACCTTC.

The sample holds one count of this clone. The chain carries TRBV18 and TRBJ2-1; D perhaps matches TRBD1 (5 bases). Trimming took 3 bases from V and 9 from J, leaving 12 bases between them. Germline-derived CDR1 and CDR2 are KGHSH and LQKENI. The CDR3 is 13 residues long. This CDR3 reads CASSPPRVGEQFF. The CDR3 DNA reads TGTGCCAGCTCACCCCCCAGGGTCGGTGAGCAGTTCTTC.

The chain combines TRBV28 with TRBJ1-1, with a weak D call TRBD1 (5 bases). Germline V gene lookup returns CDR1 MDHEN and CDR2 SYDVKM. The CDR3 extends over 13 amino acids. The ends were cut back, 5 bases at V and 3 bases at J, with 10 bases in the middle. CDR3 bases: TGTGCCAGCAGTCCCCGGGGCGACACTGAAGCTTTCTTT. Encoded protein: CASSPRGDTEAFF.

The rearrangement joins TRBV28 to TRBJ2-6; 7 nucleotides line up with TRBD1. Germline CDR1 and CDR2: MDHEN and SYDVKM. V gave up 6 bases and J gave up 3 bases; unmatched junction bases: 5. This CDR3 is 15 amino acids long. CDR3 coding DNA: TGTGCCAGCAGCTACGACAGGGTTGGGGCCAACGTCCTGACTTTC. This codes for CASSYDRVGANVLTF. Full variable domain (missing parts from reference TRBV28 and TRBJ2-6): DVKVTQSSRYLVKRTGEKVFLECVQDMDHENMFWYRQDPGLGLRLIYFSYDVKMKEKGDIPEGYSVSREKKERFSLILESASTNQTSMYLCASSYDRVGANVLTFGAGSRLTVL.

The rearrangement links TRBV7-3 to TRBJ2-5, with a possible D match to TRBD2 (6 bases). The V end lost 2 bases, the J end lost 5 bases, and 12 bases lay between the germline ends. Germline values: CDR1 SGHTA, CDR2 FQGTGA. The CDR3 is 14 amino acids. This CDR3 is CASSLGPGRETQYF. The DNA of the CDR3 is TGTGCCAGCAGCTTAGGGCCAGGGAGGGAGACCCAGTACTTC.